A single sample gave rise to the 17 T cell receptor beta chains below, sequenced in a study of cytomegalovirus exposure and HLA in healthy donors (dated by TCRdb to about 2017). The library was generated by the immunoSEQ multiplex PCR assay. The multiplex PCR relied on a mix of 60 forward primers for TCR Vbeta segments and 13 reverse primers for TCR Jbeta segments. Imported from immuneACCESS, the table was reduced by TCRdb to in-frame sequences with V and J called. These copies leave out some clones; in studies compared against another copy, an unresolved V gene accounts for under half, and the cause of the remainder is not known. This sample's table carries tens of thousands of clones. Jointly, the top ten make up 3.8% of the sample. Input material: PBMCs. These receptors were obtained from a female donor in good health and CMV-seropositive.

This chain links TRBV7-2 with TRBJ2-1, with D possibly being TRBD1 (5 bases). Trimming cost V 7 bases and J 11 bases, with 12 bases left between them. Germline V gives CDR1 SGHTA, CDR2 FQGNSA. There are 11 residues in the CDR3. CDR3 residues: CASTPGIKQFF. The CDR3 DNA reads as TGTGCCAGCACCCCAGGGATTAAGCAGTTCTTC.

This rearrangement joins TRBV5-1 to TRBJ1-1, with 8 bases lining up with TRBD1. Per germline, CDR1 SGHRS and CDR2 YFSETQ. V lost 5 bases, J lost 1 base, and 7 bases stayed unmatched. This CDR3 spans 15 amino acids. The CDR3, as DNA: TGCGCCAGCAGTTTCGACAGGGGCCAGAACACTGAAGCTTTCTTT. This sequence encodes CASSFDRGQNTEAFF.

The chain has TRBV6-1 and TRBJ2-7; 8 nucleotides line up with TRBD2. The CDR3 length is 13 residues. Germline CDR1 MNHNS, CDR2 SASEGT. Trimming cost V 5 bases and J 6 bases; bases outside gene matches: 6. CDR3 protein: CASSRAGVFEQYF. The DNA of the CDR3 is TGTGCCAGCAGTCGAGCGGGAGTATTCGAGCAGTACTTC.

The rearrangement joins TRBV6-5 to TRBJ1-2; D gene ambiguous. V was shortened by 6 bases and J by 8 bases, with 10 bases between the two germline ends. CDR1 and CDR2 from the germline V gene are MNHEY and SVGAGI. The length of the CDR3 is 11 residues. CDR3 nucleotide sequence: TGTGCCAGCAGGAGCCCCCGGGGCTACACCTTC. Protein: CASRSPRGYTF.

The chain couples TRBV19 to TRBJ1-2, with D perhaps TRBD1 (6 bases). The V end lost 7 bases, the J end lost 6 bases, and 18 bases lay between the germline ends. Germline V lookup: CDR1 LNHDA, CDR2 SQIVND (reference sequence). This CDR3 contains 14 residues. The CDR3 bases are TGTGCCAGTAAGGACAGACCCTTGGATAATGGCTACACCTTC. As protein: CASKDRPLDNGYTF.

V usage is TRBV10-3 and J usage is TRBJ1-1; D gene uncertain. Trimming shortened V by 2 bases and J by 13 bases, and 14 bases separated the two germline ends. Germline assignment: CDR1 ENHRY and CDR2 SYGVKD. The CDR3 length is 12 residues. The CDR3 loop is CAISEGQRSGFF. The CDR3 DNA is TGTGCCATCAGTGAGGGGCAACGATCAGGTTTCTTT.

J is TRBJ1-2 and V is TRBV19; 7 bases map to TRBD1. Germline V lookup: CDR1 LNHDA, CDR2 SQIVND (reference sequence). The CDR3 spans 15 residues. J was trimmed by 4 bases and V by 4 bases; bases with no gene match: 9. CDR3 DNA sequence: TGTGCCAGTAGTAGAAGACAGGGAACCTTCTATGGCTACACCTTC. It yields the protein CASSRRQGTFYGYTF. The full variable domain, rest sourced from reference TRBV19 and TRBJ1-2, is DGGITQSPKYLFRKEGQNVTLSCEQNLNHDAMYWYRQDPGQGLRLIYYSQIVNDFQKGDIAEGYSVSREKKESFPLTVTSAQKNPTAFYLCASSRRQGTFYGYTFGSGTRLTVV.

The chain combines TRBV6-1 with TRBJ1-1; D unclear. The germline CDR1 and CDR2 sequences are MNHNS and SASEGT. The V and J ends lost 2 bases and 7 bases respectively, with 8 bases between them. The CDR3 consists of 12 residues. The CDR3, as DNA: TGTGCCAGCAGTGAACTTCTGTTTGAAGCTTTCTTT. This gives the protein CASSELLFEAFF.

The CDR3 region has the DNA TGTGCCAGCTCATCGTCAGGTATGAACACAGATACGCAGTATTTT. Protein sequence: CASSSSGMNTDTQYF. The rearrangement joins TRBV18 to TRBJ2-3; D ambiguous. The CDR3 covers 15 residues. V lost 5 bases and J lost 2, with 14 bases in between. Per the germline V gene, CDR1 is KGHSH and CDR2 is LQKENI.

V and J are TRBV7-9 and TRBJ2-1; a weak D match, TRBD2 (6 bases). CDR1 is SEHNR and CDR2 is FQNEAQ in the germline V gene (reference sequence). The CDR3 totals 12 residues. Trimming took 11 bases from V and 6 from J, leaving 14 bases between them. Here the CDR3 reads CAGGWGRNEQFF. CDR3 nucleotides: TGTGCCGGAGGGTGGGGACGCAATGAGCAGTTCTTC.

In nucleotides, the CDR3 is TGTGCCAGCAGTGAACCTCCTGTTCTAGCTCAGTACTTC. Its translation: CASSEPPVLAQYF. The chain links TRBV6-1 to TRBJ2-7, with D perhaps matching TRBD2 (5 bases). The V end was cut by 2 bases, the J end by 10 bases, with 15 bases between. The V gene's germline CDR1 is MNHNS and CDR2 SASEGT. This CDR3 is built from 13 residues.

Comment on this clone: Other DNA sequences in this specimen translate into the identical CDR3. This chain links TRBV4-3 with TRBJ1-6; 10 bases fit TRBD1. Germline V gene sequence: CDR1 LGHNA, CDR2 YSLEER. The CDR3 runs 18 residues. The ends lost 1 base at V and 4 bases at J; junction bases unmatched: 7. This CDR3 is CASSQARLDRGYNSPLHF. CDR3 coding DNA: TGCGCCAGCAGCCAAGCCCGGTTGGACAGGGGGTATAATTCACCCCTCCACTTT.

The chain links TRBV18 to TRBJ1-4, with D tentatively TRBD1 (5 bases). CDR1 is KGHSH, CDR2 LQKENI, per germline. The germline V and J ends were trimmed by 5 bases and 8 bases, with 21 bases remaining between them. This CDR3 spans 16 amino acids. CDR3 coding DNA: TGTGCCAGCTCATCCAACCACTTGGGGCGCGGCGAAAAACTGTTTTTT. Protein product: CASSSNHLGRGEKLFF.

V and J are TRBV18 and TRBJ2-2; D is perhaps TRBD1 (7 bases). There are 16 residues in the CDR3. Germline loops: CDR1 KGHSH, CDR2 LQKENI. V was shortened by 8 bases and J by 2 bases, with 18 bases between the two germline ends. The CDR3: CASALRQGGNTGELFF. The CDR3 nucleotides are TGTGCCAGCGCACTCCGACAGGGAGGAAACACCGGGGAGCTGTTTTTT.

The V call is TRBV18, the J call TRBJ2-5, with TRBD2 matching 8 bases. After removal of 11 bases from V and 2 bases from J, the junction contained 7 bases not matched to a gene. The CDR3 is 13 residues long. Germline lookup yields CDR1 KGHSH and CDR2 LQKENI. The CDR3 bases are TGTGCCGGCCGGGAGGGGCCGCAAGAGACCCAGTACTTC. Its translation is CAGREGPQETQYF.

The chain is built from TRBV4-2 and TRBJ2-5, with 7 nucleotides matching TRBD1. This CDR3 region has 15 residues. Germline loops: CDR1 LGHNA, CDR2 YNFKEQ. Trimming removed 0 bases from V and 4 bases from J; junction bases left unmatched: 5. The CDR3 spells CASSQDNPGGETQYF. The DNA for the CDR3 is TGTGCCAGCAGCCAAGATAATCCAGGGGGAGAGACCCAGTACTTC.

The V call is TRBV7-8, the J call TRBJ1-2; no firm D call. The germline gives CDR1 SGHVS, CDR2 FQNEAQ. CDR3 length: 12 residues. With 6 bases removed from V and 6 bases from J, the gap between germline ends came to 11 bases. The CDR3 bases are TGTGCCAGCAGTCTCACCGGGGATGGCTACACCTTC. The encoded protein is CASSLTGDGYTF.